A single sample is the source of the 26 T cell receptor beta chains below, sequenced in a study of cytomegalovirus exposure and HLA in healthy donors. With 60 Vbeta and 13 Jbeta primers, the PCR was carried out. The method was immunoSEQ multiplex PCR; TCRdb's version includes in-frame clones alone and lacks a portion of them. The table shows 200,000 to 250,000 clones, with about 80% occurring only once. The sequenced material came from PBMCs. These receptors came from a woman aged 45-65 years in good health and CMV-seropositive.

V usage is TRBV4-3 and J usage is TRBJ2-3; 7 nucleotides line up with TRBD2. The germline gives CDR1 LGHNA, CDR2 YSLEER. The CDR3 is made up of 16 amino acids. V was clipped by 5 bases and J by 6 bases; unmatched bases: 14. CDR3 in amino acids: CASSKIVGGGTDTQYF. The CDR3 nucleotides read TGCGCCAGCAGCAAGATCGTCGGCGGGGGAACGGATACGCAGTATTTT.

This clone was seen a handful of times. J is TRBJ2-5 and V is TRBV9, with 8 bases fitting TRBD2. Germline loops: CDR1 SGDLS, CDR2 YYNGEE. V lost 4 bases to trimming and J lost 5 bases; unmatched junction nucleotides: 10. The CDR3 length is 15 residues. The CDR3 reads CASSPSTSATETQYF. The CDR3 DNA is TGTGCCAGCAGCCCCTCGACTAGCGCTACGGAGACCCAGTACTTC. The whole variable domain, filled in from reference TRBV9 and TRBJ2-5, reads DSGVTQTPKHLITATGQRVTLRCSPRSGDLSVYWYQQSLDQGLQFLIQYYNGEERAKGNILERFSAQQFPDLHSELNLSSLELGDSALYFCASSPSTSATETQYFGPGTRLLVL.

CDR3 in amino acids: CASTTGRVNTEAFF. The CDR3 coding sequence is TGTGCCAGCACCACGGGCAGGGTGAACACTGAAGCTTTCTTT. The gene calls are TRBV6-1 and TRBJ1-1, with D tentatively TRBD1 (5 bases). V shed 7 bases and J shed 0 bases, with 12 bases lying between them. This CDR3 is 14 amino acids long. Germline CDR1 and CDR2: MNHNS and SASEGT.

The chain joins TRBV6-1 to TRBJ1-6; weak D call: TRBD1 (5 bases). The V and J ends lost 4 bases and 6 bases respectively, with 13 bases between them. The CDR3 sequence is 15 residues long. Looked up from germline, CDR1 is MNHNS and CDR2 is SASEGT. DNA for the CDR3: TGTGCCAGCAGTGGCCGGGGGGGGTCTAATTCACCCCTCCACTTT. Translating gives CASSGRGGSNSPLHF.

The rearrangement uses TRBV15 and TRBJ1-4; D ambiguous. Trimming pared 0 bases from V and 0 bases from J, leaving 8 bases between. The CDR3 runs to 16 residues. CDR1 LNHNV and CDR2 YYDKDF come from the germline V gene (reference sequence). CDR3 protein: CATSRDSGATNEKLFF. Written as DNA, the CDR3 is TGTGCCACCAGCAGAGATTCGGGAGCAACTAATGAAAAACTGTTTTTT.

The chain uses TRBV5-4 and TRBJ1-5; perhaps TRBD1 as D (6 bases). The CDR3 is 17 amino acids. Germline-derived CDR1 and CDR2 are SGHNT and YYREEE (reference sequence). V was cut by 3 bases and J by 2 bases, with 18 bases left in between. DNA for the CDR3: TGTGCCAGCAGCTACTGGGAGCGGGGGGCTGGCAATCAGCCCCAGCATTTT. Translated: CASSYWERGAGNQPQHF. The whole variable domain, remainder taken from reference TRBV5-4 and TRBJ1-5, is ETGVTQSPTHLIKTRGQQVTLRCSSQSGHNTVSWYQQALGQGPQFIFQYYREEENGRGNFPPRFSGLQFPNYSSELNVNALELDDSALYLCASSYWERGAGNQPQHFGDGTRLSIL.

The V and J genes are TRBV7-2 and TRBJ2-7; a possible D gene is TRBD1 (6 bases). Germline CDR1 and CDR2: SGHTA and FQGNSA. CDR3 length: 14 amino acids. Trimming shortened V by 5 bases and J by 0 bases, and 11 bases separated the two germline ends. CDR3 protein: CASSPQGYSYEQYF. CDR3 nucleotide sequence: TGTGCCAGCAGCCCACAGGGTTACTCCTACGAGCAGTACTTC.

V and J are TRBV4-1 and TRBJ2-7, with 15 bases lining up with TRBD2. This CDR3 contains 16 residues. Trimming took 0 bases from V and 4 from J; bases not matched to a gene: 1. Germline values: CDR1 MGHRA, CDR2 YSYEKL. The CDR3 DNA reads as TGCGCCAGCAGCCAAGATGGGACTAGCGGGGGGTACGAGCAGTACTTC. Residues: CASSQDGTSGGYEQYF.

This chain links TRBV7-6 with TRBJ2-7; D call uncertain. The V gene's germline CDR1 is SGHVS and CDR2 FNYEAQ. V was cut by 2 bases and J by 3 bases, with 5 bases left in between. The CDR3 is 12 amino acids. The CDR3 nucleotides read TGTGCCAGCAGCTTATACAACTACGAGCAGTACTTC. It yields the protein CASSLYNYEQYF.

The chain joins TRBV11-1 to TRBJ1-1; D perhaps matches TRBD1 (5 bases). Trimming took 3 bases from V and 1 from J, leaving 9 bases between them. Germline V gene data show CDR1 as SGHAT and CDR2 as FQDESV (reference sequence). CDR3 length: 14 residues. CDR3 amino acids: CASSFSQGNTEAFF. In nucleotides, the CDR3 is TGTGCCAGCAGCTTTTCCCAGGGGAACACTGAAGCTTTCTTT.

The chain recombines TRBV5-1 with TRBJ2-5; TRBD1 is a possible D gene (6 bases). The CDR3 is made up of 14 amino acids. CDR1 and CDR2 (germline): SGHRS, YFSETQ. The V end lost 0 bases, the J end lost 2 bases, and 8 bases lay between the germline ends. The CDR3 region has the DNA TGCGCCAGCAGCTTGGGGACAGTGCAAGAGACCCAGTACTTC. It is translated as CASSLGTVQETQYF.

The gene calls are TRBV5-1 and TRBJ2-2, with unresolved D. Trimming took 5 bases from V and 7 from J, leaving 15 bases between them. Germline values: CDR1 SGHRS, CDR2 YFSETQ. This CDR3 is built from 14 residues. This chain's CDR3 is CASRAAAANGELFF. In nucleotides, the CDR3 is TGCGCCAGCAGGGCCGCGGCGGCTAACGGGGAGCTGTTTTTT.

The V and J genes are TRBV6-5 and TRBJ1-4; tentatively, D is TRBD1 (5 bases). Germline values: CDR1 MNHEY, CDR2 SVGAGI. Trimming pared 6 bases from V and 2 bases from J, leaving 13 bases between. The CDR3 spans 15 residues. The CDR3 sequence: CASSLGTVTNEKLFF. The CDR3 nucleotides read TGTGCCAGCAGCCTGGGGACTGTGACTAATGAAAAACTGTTTTTT.

This clone showed up just once. V usage is TRBV4-2 and J usage is TRBJ1-1; 10 bases match TRBD1. CDR1 is LGHNA and CDR2 is YNFKEQ in the germline V gene. The CDR3 runs 16 residues. The trim removed 1 base at V and 1 base at J, leaving 3 bases unmatched. The CDR3 region is CASSQGQGAGNTEAFF. The CDR3 DNA reads as TGTGCCAGCAGCCAAGGACAGGGGGCTGGGAACACTGAAGCTTTCTTT.

There are a few counts of this clone. The chain employs TRBV18 and TRBJ1-3, with 9 positions matching TRBD1. Germline trimming cut 5 bases from V and 1 base from J; bases unmatched to any gene: 6. This CDR3 comprises 16 residues. Germline CDR1 KGHSH, CDR2 LQKENI. The DNA for the CDR3 is TGTGCCAGCTCATTGCTCGGGACAGGGTCTGGAAACACCATATATTTT. It codes for CASSLLGTGSGNTIYF.

The genes are TRBV6-1 and TRBJ1-5; D possibly corresponds to TRBD1 (6 bases). The CDR3 contains 14 residues. In germline, CDR1 is MNHNS, CDR2 SASEGT. V was clipped by 8 bases and J by 4 bases, with 15 bases between them. In DNA, the CDR3 is TGTGCCAGCGCTATTACAGGGCTGAATCAGCCCCAGCATTTT. Translating gives CASAITGLNQPQHF.

This chain uses TRBV4-1 with TRBJ1-1; D gene unclear. The germline V and J ends were trimmed by 4 bases and 3 bases, with 15 bases remaining between them. Germline V gene lookup returns CDR1 MGHRA and CDR2 YSYEKL. This CDR3 region has 15 residues. The CDR3 DNA reads as TGCGCCAGCAGCCGGGTGTGGGGAGAAGACACTGAAGCTTTCTTT. Its protein is CASSRVWGEDTEAFF.

The chain combines TRBV2 with TRBJ1-2; D uncertain. The CDR3 is 15 amino acids. Germline assignment: CDR1 SNHLY and CDR2 FYNNEI. V was clipped by 2 bases and J by 3 bases, with 13 bases between them. The CDR3 coding sequence is TGTGCCAGCAGTGAAACCCTAGGTGAGGACTATGGCTACACCTTC. This encodes CASSETLGEDYGYTF.

The chain employs TRBV7-2 and TRBJ2-7; a possible D gene is TRBD2 (7 bases). This CDR3 region has 14 residues. Germline loops: CDR1 SGHTA, CDR2 FQGNSA. V lost 1 base, J lost 4 bases, and 11 bases lay in between. CDR3 DNA: TGTGCCAGCAGCTTAGGAGGGGGGGGATACGAGCAGTACTTC. Translated: CASSLGGGGYEQYF. The variable domain in full, with the rest retrieved from reference TRBV7-2 and TRBJ2-7, is GAGVSQSPSNKVTEKGKDVELRCDPISGHTALYWYRQSLGQGLEFLIYFQGNSAPDKSGLPSDRFSAERTGGSVSTLTIQRTQQEDSAVYLCASSLGGGGYEQYFGPGTRLTVT.

This sequence joins TRBV28 and TRBJ1-1, with a tentative D call TRBD1 (5 bases). The ends were cut back, 1 base at V and 6 bases at J, with 12 bases in the middle. The CDR3 has 14 amino acids. In germline, CDR1 is MDHEN, CDR2 SYDVKM. CDR3 loop: CASSLYRGGAEAFF. The CDR3 nucleotides are TGTGCCAGCAGTTTATACCGGGGAGGGGCTGAAGCTTTCTTT.

The rearrangement links TRBV7-3 to TRBJ1-6; D gene uncertain. CDR1 is SGHTA, CDR2 FQGTGA, per germline. V was shortened by 8 bases and J by 5 bases, with 10 bases between the two germline ends. The CDR3 totals 13 residues. CDR3 in DNA: TGTGCCAGCGGCGTTAGCCATAATTCACCCCTCCACTTT. Protein: CASGVSHNSPLHF.

The CDR3 sequence: CASSTRDSNQPQHF. CDR3 sequence (DNA): TGTGCCAGCAGCACGCGGGACAGCAATCAGCCCCAGCATTTT. This chain uses TRBV5-8 with TRBJ1-5, with a tentative D call TRBD1 (5 bases). CDR1 and CDR2 from the germline V gene are SGHTS and YDEGEE. The CDR3 consists of 14 residues. Trimming cost V 4 bases and J 1 base, with 9 bases left between them.

The chain uses TRBV28 and TRBJ2-5; a possible D gene is TRBD1 (6 bases). The germline CDR1 and CDR2 sequences are MDHEN and SYDVKM. The CDR3 has 13 amino acids. The V end was cut by 6 bases, the J end by 5 bases, with 13 bases between. This chain's CDR3 is CASRSTGRETQYF. Here the CDR3 DNA reads TGTGCCAGCAGATCGACAGGTCGGGAGACCCAGTACTTC.

The genes are TRBV18 and TRBJ1-1; no firm D call. CDR3 length equals 16 residues. Germline V gene data show CDR1 as KGHSH and CDR2 as LQKENI. Trimming stripped 1 base from V and 1 base from J, with 13 bases between. DNA of the CDR3: TGTGCCAGCTCACCACTCCTCGGTATGTCGAACACTGAAGCTTTCTTT. Its protein is CASSPLLGMSNTEAFF.

The rearrangement links TRBV6-5 to TRBJ1-4; TRBD1 is a possible D gene (5 bases). CDR3 size: 15 residues. CDR1 is MNHEY, CDR2 SVGAGI, per germline. V dropped 0 bases and J dropped 8 bases, with 13 bases sitting between them. CDR3 nucleotide sequence: TGTGCCAGCAGTTACTCGTCCCAGGGCGAAGAAAAACTGTTTTTT. Encoded protein: CASSYSSQGEEKLFF.

J is TRBJ2-7 and V is TRBV6-6, with 7 bases identical to TRBD1. V gave up 6 bases and J gave up 4 bases; unmatched junction bases: 6. This CDR3 comprises 13 residues. Germline V lookup: CDR1 MNHNY, CDR2 SVGAGI (reference sequence). CDR3 bases: TGTGCCAGCAGGACAGGGAATGTATACGAGCAGTACTTC. It is translated as CASRTGNVYEQYF.